This TCR beta chain appears in the sequencing data of a study of CD8 T cells in ankylosing spondylitis. Study-level points and caveats: What seemed typical of ankylosing spondylitis blood was a TCR beta motif built from under 10 highly homologous variants.

Germline V gene data show CDR1 as MDHEN and CDR2 as SYDVKM. The CDR3 sequence is 13 residues long. V was pared by 5 bases and J by 7 bases, with 15 bases between. Quantitative 5'-RACE with molecular barcodes produced the TCR beta libraries. TCRdb used MiXCR to reprocess the 5' RACE reads, holding one entry per CDR3 protein. This sample yields about 240,000 distinct CDR3 sequences, of which about 10% are seen a single time; under 8% belongs to the top ten. In regard to this clonotype: The antigen remains unidentified.

Sequencing was carried out using blood, either unsorted or a sorted T cell fraction (not recorded which). The sequence came from a male donor with ankylosing spondylitis or in good health (not recorded which). The chain carries TRBV28 and TRBJ2-7; D is unclear. This chain's CDR3 is CASSTPGLGEQYF. The CDR3 nucleotides read TGTGCCAGCAGTACCCCGGGTTTGGGGGAGCAGTACTTC.